The 10 T cell receptor beta chains listed next were all sequenced from one sample in a study of blood T cell repertoires in COVID-19. Here immunoSEQ multiplex PCR was the method, and the copy in TCRdb shows in-frame clones only, minus some. The table shows approximately 140,000 clones, with 84% occurring only once. Sequencing was done on a sample of PBMCs or T cells enriched from blood (not recorded which). These receptors all stem from a woman between 50 and 59 years old who had been exposed to COVID-19.

DNA for the CDR3: TGTGCCAGCAGTGGACGAGCGGACACAGATACGCAGTATTTT. It specifies CASSGRADTDTQYF. The chain employs TRBV25-1 and TRBJ2-3; D might be TRBD2 (5 bases). V was clipped by 4 bases and J by 2 bases, with 10 bases between them. CDR3 length: 14 residues. Germline assignment: CDR1 MGHDK and CDR2 SYGVNS.

The CDR3 nucleotides are TGCGCCAGCAGCTTGGGAACACACACAGATACGCAGTATTTT. It translates to CASSLGTHTDTQYF. The V gene is TRBV5-1, the J gene TRBJ2-3; D is unresolved. This CDR3 contains 14 residues. V was trimmed by 0 bases and J by 2 bases, leaving 7 bases between them. CDR1 and CDR2 (germline): SGHRS, YFSETQ. Full variable domain (rest looked up from reference TRBV5-1 and TRBJ2-3): KAGVTQTPRYLIKTRGQQVTLSCSPISGHRSVSWYQQTPGQGLQFLFEYFSETQRNKGNFPGRFSGRQFSNSRSEMNVSTLELGDSALYLCASSLGTHTDTQYFGPGTRLTVL.

This chain links TRBV5-4 with TRBJ2-3, with a weak D call TRBD2 (6 bases). CDR3 length equals 17 residues. Deletions cut 5 bases from V and 0 bases from J, with 19 bases between. Germline V CDR1 and CDR2: SGHNT, YYREEE (reference sequence). As DNA, the CDR3 is TGTGCCAGCAGTCCAATGGCGGGGTCCTCTAGCACAGATACGCAGTATTTT. This gives the protein CASSPMAGSSSTDTQYF.

This chain joins TRBV6-5 and TRBJ1-4; 7 bases map to TRBD1. The V gene end was trimmed by 10 bases and the J gene end by 2 bases; junction bases not matched to a gene: 7. CDR1 and CDR2 (germline): MNHEY, SVGAGI. CDR3 length: 14 amino acids. CDR3 sequence reads: CATRQGRTNEKLFF. CDR3 coding DNA: TGTGCCACACGACAGGGCAGGACTAATGAAAAACTGTTTTTT.

The chain joins TRBV7-2 to TRBJ2-7; 11 bases line up with TRBD2. Trimming at V came to 5 bases and at J to 6 bases, leaving 9 bases not matched to a gene. Germline V gives CDR1 SGHTA, CDR2 FQGNSA. This CDR3 contains 15 residues. The CDR3 DNA reads as TGTGCCAGCAGCCCCTTCCTAGCGGGGGGTTCCGAGCAGTACTTC. Translated: CASSPFLAGGSEQYF.

The chain is built from TRBV30 and TRBJ1-2; the D is unclear. The V gene lost 0 bases and the J gene lost 8 bases, with 7 bases spanning the gap. CDR3 length: 11 amino acids. From germline, CDR1 is GTSNPN and CDR2 SVGIG (reference sequence). The chain's CDR3 is CAWSVRSGYTF. CDR3 bases: TGTGCCTGGAGTGTACGGTCCGGCTACACCTTC.

This rearrangement joins TRBV7-2 to TRBJ1-5; a possible D gene is TRBD1 (6 bases). CDR3 length equals 15 residues. Germline V gene data show CDR1 as SGHTA and CDR2 as FQGNSA. The V gene lost 7 bases and the J gene lost 9 bases, with 22 bases spanning the gap. The CDR3 bases are TGTGCCAGCACCTACCAACAGGGTCGGAATTCGCCCCAGCATTTT. Translated: CASTYQQGRNSPQHF.

CDR3: CASTTRGTQSYGYTF. The CDR3 DNA is TGTGCCAGCACCACCCGGGGGACCCAGTCCTATGGCTACACCTTC. The chain has TRBV7-9 and TRBJ1-2, with a tentative D call TRBD1 (5 bases). CDR1 is SEHNR, CDR2 FQNEAQ, per germline (reference sequence). This CDR3 has 15 amino acids. V lost 7 bases and J 4 bases, leaving 19 bases between the germline ends.

V gene TRBV2 combines with J gene TRBJ2-5; D possibly corresponds to TRBD1 (5 bases). V was shortened by 6 bases and J by 2 bases, with 10 bases between the two germline ends. Per germline, CDR1 SNHLY and CDR2 FYNNEI. This CDR3 has 13 residues. CDR3 loop: CASRQGRQETQYF. The CDR3, as DNA: TGTGCCAGCAGGCAGGGCCGTCAAGAGACCCAGTACTTC.

This chain connects TRBV27 to TRBJ2-2; D is ambiguous. CDR1 is MNHEY and CDR2 is SMNVEV in the germline V gene (reference sequence). The CDR3 has 12 residues. Trimming stripped 3 bases from V and 8 bases from J, with 7 bases between. In DNA, the CDR3 is TGTGCCAGCAGTTTCCCTCGGGGGGAGCTGTTTTTT. It is translated as CASSFPRGELFF.